This TCR beta chain was profiled in a study of Ad26.COV2.S vaccination and SARS-CoV-2 variants. Indicated treatment: some 20 received Ad26.COV2.S at low or high dose, single or two shots; 5 received placebo; per-sample allocation not given. Sampling happened 63 days after the first vaccine or placebo injection. Findings of the study overall: Placebo and vaccine recipients had non-spike TCR breadth that was similar.

Clones were read by immunoSEQ multiplex PCR, and TCRdb kept only the in-frame ones, dropping some. This sample has under 550,000 clones, with approximately 92% found just once. Regarding this clone: Antigen: not known.

Germline V gene lookup returns CDR1 SGHKS and CDR2 YYEKEE (reference sequence). This CDR3 is 13 amino acids long. V shed 0 bases and J shed 8 bases, with 11 bases lying between them. The origin of this receptor is a person aged 18 to 59 who received the Ad26.COV2.S COVID-19 vaccine or a placebo. Material: peripheral blood, obtained in a trial of Ad26.COV2.S vaccine versus placebo. The genes are TRBV5-5 and TRBJ1-2; D gene unclear. CDR3 bases: TGTGCCAGCAGCTTGGTAACCCTGGGAGGCTACACCTTC. Residues: CASSLVTLGGYTF.